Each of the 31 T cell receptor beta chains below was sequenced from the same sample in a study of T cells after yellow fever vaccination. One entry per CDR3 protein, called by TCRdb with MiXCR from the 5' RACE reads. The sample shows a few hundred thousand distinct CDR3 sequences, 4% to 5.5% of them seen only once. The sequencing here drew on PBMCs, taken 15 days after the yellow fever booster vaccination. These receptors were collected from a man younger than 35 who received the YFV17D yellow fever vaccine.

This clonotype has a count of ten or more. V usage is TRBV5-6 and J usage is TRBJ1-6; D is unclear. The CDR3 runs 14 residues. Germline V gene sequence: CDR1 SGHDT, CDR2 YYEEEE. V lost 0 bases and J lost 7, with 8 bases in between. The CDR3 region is CASSLVMRNSPLHF. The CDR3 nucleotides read TGTGCCAGCAGCTTGGTCATGCGGAATTCACCCCTCCACTTT.

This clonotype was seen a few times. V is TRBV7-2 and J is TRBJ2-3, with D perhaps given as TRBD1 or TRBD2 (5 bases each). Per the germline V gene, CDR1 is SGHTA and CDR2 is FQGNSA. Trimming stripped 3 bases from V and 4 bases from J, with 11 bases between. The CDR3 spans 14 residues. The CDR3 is CASSFPGDADTQYF. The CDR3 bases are TGTGCCAGCAGCTTCCCCGGGGACGCAGATACGCAGTATTTT.

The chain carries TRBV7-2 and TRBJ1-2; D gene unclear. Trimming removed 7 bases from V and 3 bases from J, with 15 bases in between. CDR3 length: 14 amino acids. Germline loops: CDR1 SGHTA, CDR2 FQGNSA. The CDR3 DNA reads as TGTGCCAGCAACTTCGGGGTATCGGACTATGGCTACACCTTC. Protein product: CASNFGVSDYGYTF.

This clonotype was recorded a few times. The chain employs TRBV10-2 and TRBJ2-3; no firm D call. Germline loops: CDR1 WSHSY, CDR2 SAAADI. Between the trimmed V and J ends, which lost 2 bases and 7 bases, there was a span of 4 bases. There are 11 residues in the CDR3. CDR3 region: CASSEENTQYF. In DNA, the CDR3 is TGCGCCAGCAGTGAGGAGAATACGCAGTATTTT.

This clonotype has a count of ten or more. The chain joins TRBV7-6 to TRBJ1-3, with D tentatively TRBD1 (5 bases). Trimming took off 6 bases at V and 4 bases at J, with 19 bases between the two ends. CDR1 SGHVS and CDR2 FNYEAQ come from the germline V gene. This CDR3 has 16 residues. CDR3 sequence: CASSPGWMASGNTIYF. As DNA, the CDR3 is TGTGCCAGCAGTCCAGGGTGGATGGCTTCGGGAAACACCATATATTTT. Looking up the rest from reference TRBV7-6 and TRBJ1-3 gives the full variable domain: GAGVSQSPRYKVTKRGQDVALRCDPISGHVSLYWYRQALGQGPEFLTYFNYEAQQDKSGLPNDRFSAERPEGSISTLTIQRTEQRDSAMYRCASSPGWMASGNTIYFGEGSWLTVV.

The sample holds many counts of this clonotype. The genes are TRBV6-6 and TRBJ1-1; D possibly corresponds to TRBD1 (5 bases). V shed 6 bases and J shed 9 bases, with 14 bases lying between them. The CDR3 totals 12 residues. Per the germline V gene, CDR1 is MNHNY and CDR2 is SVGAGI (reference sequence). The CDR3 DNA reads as TGTGCCAGCAGCTGGCCGAGGGACCAAGCTTTCTTT. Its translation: CASSWPRDQAFF.

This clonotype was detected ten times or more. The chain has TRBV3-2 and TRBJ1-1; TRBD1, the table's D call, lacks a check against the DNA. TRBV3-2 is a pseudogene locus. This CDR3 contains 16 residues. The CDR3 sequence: CASSLCGGGPNTEAFF. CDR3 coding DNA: TGTGCCAGCAGCCTCTGTGGGGGGGGTCCAAACACTGAAGCTTTCTTT.

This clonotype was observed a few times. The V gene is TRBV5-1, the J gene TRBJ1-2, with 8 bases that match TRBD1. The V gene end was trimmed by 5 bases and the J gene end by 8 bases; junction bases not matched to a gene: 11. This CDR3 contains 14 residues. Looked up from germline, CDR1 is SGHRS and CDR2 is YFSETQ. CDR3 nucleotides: TGCGCCAGCAGTTCCGACAGGGGAGTTCTGGGCTACACCTTC. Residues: CASSSDRGVLGYTF.

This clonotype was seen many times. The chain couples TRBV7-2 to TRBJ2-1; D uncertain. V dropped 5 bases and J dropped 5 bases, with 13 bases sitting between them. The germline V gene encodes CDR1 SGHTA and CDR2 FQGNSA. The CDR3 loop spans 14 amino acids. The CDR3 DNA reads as TGTGCCAGCAGCCCTAGTCGCCCTCACAATGAGCAGTTCTTC. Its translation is CASSPSRPHNEQFF.

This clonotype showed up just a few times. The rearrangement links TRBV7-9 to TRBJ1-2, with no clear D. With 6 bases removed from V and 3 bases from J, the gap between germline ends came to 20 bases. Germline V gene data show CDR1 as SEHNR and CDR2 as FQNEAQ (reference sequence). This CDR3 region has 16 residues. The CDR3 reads CASSQPPQMNDYGYTF. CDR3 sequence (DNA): TGTGCCAGCAGTCAACCTCCACAGATGAACGACTATGGCTACACCTTC.

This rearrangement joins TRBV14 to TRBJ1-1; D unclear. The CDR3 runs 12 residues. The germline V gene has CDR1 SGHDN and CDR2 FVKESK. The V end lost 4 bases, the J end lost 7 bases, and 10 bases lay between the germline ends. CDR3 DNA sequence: TGTGCCAGCAGCCCTTCGATCCTTGAAGCTTTCTTT. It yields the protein CASSPSILEAFF.

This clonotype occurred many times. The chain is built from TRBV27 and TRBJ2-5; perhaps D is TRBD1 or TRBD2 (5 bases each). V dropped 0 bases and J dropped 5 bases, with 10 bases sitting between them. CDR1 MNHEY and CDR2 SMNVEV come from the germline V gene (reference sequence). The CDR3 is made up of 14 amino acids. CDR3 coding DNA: TGTGCCAGCAGTTTATCGGGACGGTGGGAGACCCAGTACTTC. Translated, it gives CASSLSGRWETQYF.

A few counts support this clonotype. This CDR3 is CAIRSGGPGDTQYF. The CDR3 bases are TGTGCCATCAGAAGCGGGGGGCCCGGCGATACGCAGTATTTT. The chain recombines TRBV10-3 with TRBJ2-3; 9 positions agree with TRBD2. The CDR3 extends over 14 amino acids. Germline V gene sequence: CDR1 ENHRY, CDR2 SYGVKD. The trim removed 6 bases at V and 6 bases at J, leaving 7 bases unmatched.

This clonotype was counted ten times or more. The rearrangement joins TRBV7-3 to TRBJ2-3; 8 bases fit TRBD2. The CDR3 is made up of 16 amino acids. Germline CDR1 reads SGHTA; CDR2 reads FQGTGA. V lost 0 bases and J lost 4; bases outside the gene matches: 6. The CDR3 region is CASSLTSGGPSDTQYF. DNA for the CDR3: TGTGCCAGCAGCTTAACCTCGGGGGGGCCTTCAGATACGCAGTATTTT. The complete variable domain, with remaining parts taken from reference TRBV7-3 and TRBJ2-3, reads GAGVSQTPSNKVTEKGKYVELRCDPISGHTALYWYRQSLGQGPEFLIYFQGTGAADDSGLPNDRFFAVRPEGSVSTLKIQRTERGDSAVYLCASSLTSGGPSDTQYFGPGTRLTVL.

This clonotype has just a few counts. In DNA form, the CDR3 reads TGTGCCACACGACCAGGGGCGGTTACGCAGTATTTT. Encoded protein: CATRPGAVTQYF. V and J are TRBV25-1 and TRBJ2-3, with D possibly being TRBD1 (6 bases). Germline V CDR1 and CDR2: MGHDK, SYGVNS. The CDR3 is made up of 12 amino acids. V was clipped by 10 bases and J by 8 bases, with 16 bases between them.

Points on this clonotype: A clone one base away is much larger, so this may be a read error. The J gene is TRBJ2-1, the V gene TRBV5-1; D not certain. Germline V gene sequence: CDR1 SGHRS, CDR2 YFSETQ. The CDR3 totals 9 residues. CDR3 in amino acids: CACSLGRLF. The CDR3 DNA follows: TGCGCCTGCAGCCTTGGTAGGCTCTTC.

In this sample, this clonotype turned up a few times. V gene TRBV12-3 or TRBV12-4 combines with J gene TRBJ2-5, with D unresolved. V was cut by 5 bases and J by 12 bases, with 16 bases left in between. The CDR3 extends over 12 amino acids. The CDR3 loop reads CASSNGRSSKYF. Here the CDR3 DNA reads TGTGCCAGCAGTAACGGGCGAAGTAGCAAGTACTTC.

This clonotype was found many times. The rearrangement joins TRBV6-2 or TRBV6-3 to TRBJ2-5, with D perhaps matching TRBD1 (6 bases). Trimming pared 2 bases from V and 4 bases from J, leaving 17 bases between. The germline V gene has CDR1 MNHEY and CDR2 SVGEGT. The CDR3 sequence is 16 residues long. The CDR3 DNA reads TGTGCCAGCAGTTACCTCTTGAGTGCACAGGGAGAGACCCAGTACTTC. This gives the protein CASSYLLSAQGETQYF.

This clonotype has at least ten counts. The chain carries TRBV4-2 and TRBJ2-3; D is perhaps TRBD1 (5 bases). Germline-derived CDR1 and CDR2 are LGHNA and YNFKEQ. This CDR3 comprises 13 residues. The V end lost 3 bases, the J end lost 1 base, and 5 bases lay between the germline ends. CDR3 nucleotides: TGTGCCAGCAGCCACAGGGGCACAGATACGCAGTATTTT. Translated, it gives CASSHRGTDTQYF.

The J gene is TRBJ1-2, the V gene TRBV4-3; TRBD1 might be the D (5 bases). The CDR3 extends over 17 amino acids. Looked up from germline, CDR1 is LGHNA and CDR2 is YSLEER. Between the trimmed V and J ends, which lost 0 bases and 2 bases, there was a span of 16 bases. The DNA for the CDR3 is TGCGCCAGCAGCCAAGACCCCAACCGGGGCGAAAACTATGGCTACACCTTC. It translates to CASSQDPNRGENYGYTF.

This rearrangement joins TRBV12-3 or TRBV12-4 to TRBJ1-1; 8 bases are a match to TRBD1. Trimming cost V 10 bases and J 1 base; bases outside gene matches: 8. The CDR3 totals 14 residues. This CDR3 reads CATTDRAQNTEAFF. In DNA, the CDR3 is TGTGCCACCACGGACAGGGCACAGAACACTGAAGCTTTCTTT.

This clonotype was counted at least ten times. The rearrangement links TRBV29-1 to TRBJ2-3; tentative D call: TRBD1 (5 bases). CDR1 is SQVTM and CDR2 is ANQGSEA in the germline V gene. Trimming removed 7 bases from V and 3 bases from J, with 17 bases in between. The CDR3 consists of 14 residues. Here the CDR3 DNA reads TGCAGCGCCCGCACCTCGCAGGGTACAGATACGCAGTATTTT. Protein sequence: CSARTSQGTDTQYF.

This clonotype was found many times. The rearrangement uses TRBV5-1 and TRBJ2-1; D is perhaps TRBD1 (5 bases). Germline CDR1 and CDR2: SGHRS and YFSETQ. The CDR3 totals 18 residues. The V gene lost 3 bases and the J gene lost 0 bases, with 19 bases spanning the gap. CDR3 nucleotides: TGCGCCAGCAGCTCTGTGCAAGCAGGGTTTGGCTCCTACAATGAGCAGTTCTTC. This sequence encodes CASSSVQAGFGSYNEQFF.

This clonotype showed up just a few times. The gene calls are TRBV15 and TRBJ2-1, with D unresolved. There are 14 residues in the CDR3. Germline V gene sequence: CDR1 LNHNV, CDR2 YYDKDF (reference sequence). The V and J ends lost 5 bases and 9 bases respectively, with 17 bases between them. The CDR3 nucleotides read TGTGCCACCAGCGTACCAGGTGGTTGGAGTGAGCAGTTCTTC. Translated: CATSVPGGWSEQFF. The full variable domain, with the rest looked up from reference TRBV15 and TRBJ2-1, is DAMVIQNPRYQVTQFGKPVTLSCSQTLNHNVMYWYQQKSSQAPKLLFHYYDKDFNNEADTPDNFQSRRPNTSFCFLDIRSPGLGDTAMYLCATSVPGGWSEQFFGPGTRLTVL.

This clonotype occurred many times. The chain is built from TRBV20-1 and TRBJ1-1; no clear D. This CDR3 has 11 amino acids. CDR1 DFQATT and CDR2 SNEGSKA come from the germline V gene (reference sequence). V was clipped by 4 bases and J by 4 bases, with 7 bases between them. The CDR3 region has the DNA TGCAGTGCTACCCTCGGCACTGAAGCTTTCTTT. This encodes CSATLGTEAFF.

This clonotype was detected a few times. The chain's CDR3 is CASSLPENYGYTF. For the CDR3, the DNA is TGCGCCAGCAGCTTGCCGGAGAACTATGGCTACACCTTC. The V gene is TRBV5-1, the J gene TRBJ1-2; D is ambiguous. This CDR3 spans 13 amino acids. The germline V gene encodes CDR1 SGHRS and CDR2 YFSETQ. Trimming cost V 1 base and J 2 bases, with 6 bases left between them.

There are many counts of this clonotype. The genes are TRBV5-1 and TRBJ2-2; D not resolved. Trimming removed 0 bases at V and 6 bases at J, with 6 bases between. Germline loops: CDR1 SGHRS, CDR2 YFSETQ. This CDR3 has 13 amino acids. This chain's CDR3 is CASSLDRPGELFF. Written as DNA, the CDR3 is TGCGCCAGCAGCTTGGACCGGCCCGGGGAGCTGTTTTTT.

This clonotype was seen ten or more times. In DNA form, the CDR3 reads TGTGCCAGCAGCCCACCGCCGGGACTAGCGGGGTCATACGAGTTCTTC. This encodes CASSPPPGLAGSYEFF. The rearrangement joins TRBV7-2 to TRBJ2-1, with TRBD2 matching over 13 bases. V dropped 5 bases and J dropped 14; count of bases not matched to a gene: 15. CDR1 SGHTA and CDR2 FQGNSA come from the germline V gene. The CDR3 runs 16 residues.

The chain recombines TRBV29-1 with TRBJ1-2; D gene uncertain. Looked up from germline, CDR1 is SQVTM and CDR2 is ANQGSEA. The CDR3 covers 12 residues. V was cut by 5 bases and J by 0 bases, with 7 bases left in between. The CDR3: CSVKKTNYGYTF. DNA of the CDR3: TGCAGCGTTAAGAAGACTAACTATGGCTACACCTTC.

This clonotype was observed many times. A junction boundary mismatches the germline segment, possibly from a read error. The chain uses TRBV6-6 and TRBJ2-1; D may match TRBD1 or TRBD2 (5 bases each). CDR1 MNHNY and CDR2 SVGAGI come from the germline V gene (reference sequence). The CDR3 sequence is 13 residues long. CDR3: CASTMDGAKRGTF. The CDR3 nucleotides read TGTGCCAGCACCATGGACGGGGCCAAACGGGGTACCTTC.

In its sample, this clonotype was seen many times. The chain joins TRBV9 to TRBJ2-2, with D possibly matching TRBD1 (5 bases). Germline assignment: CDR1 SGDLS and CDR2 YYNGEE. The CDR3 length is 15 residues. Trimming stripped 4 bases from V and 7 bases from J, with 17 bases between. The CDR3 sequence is CASSPPDRRGGELFF. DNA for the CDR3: TGTGCCAGCAGCCCCCCGGACCGTAGGGGCGGGGAGCTGTTTTTT.